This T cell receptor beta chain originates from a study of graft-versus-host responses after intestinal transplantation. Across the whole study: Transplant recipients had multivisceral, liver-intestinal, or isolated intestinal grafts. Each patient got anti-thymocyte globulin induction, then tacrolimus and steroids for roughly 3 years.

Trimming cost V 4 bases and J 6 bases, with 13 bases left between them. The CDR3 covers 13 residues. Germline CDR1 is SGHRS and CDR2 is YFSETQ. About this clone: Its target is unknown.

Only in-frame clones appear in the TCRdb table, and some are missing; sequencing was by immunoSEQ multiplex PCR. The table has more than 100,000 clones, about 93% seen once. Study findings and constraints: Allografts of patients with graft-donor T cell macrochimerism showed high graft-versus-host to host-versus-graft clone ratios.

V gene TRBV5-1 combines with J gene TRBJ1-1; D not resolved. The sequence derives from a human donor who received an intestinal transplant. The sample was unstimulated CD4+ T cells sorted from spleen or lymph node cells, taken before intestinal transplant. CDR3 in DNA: TGCGCCAGCAGCGAGCGGATCCTCTCTGAAGCTTTCTTT. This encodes CASSERILSEAFF.